The table lists the clone carrying this T cell receptor beta chain with many counts. Its target is unknown. The data stem from a study of CD8 T cells in ankylosing spondylitis. The study's findings and limits: What seemed typical of ankylosing spondylitis blood was a TCR beta motif built from 8 or 9 highly homologous variants. Reactive arthritis synovial fluid and blood were previously reported to contain some motif variants. Clones tied to disease were said to be significantly enriched in matched ankylosing spondylitis synovial fluid.

The CDR3 extends over 11 amino acids. Germline lookup yields CDR1 KGHDR and CDR2 SFDVKD. Losses at the gene ends were 5 bases for V and 14 bases for J; bases not matched to a gene: 4. The TCR beta libraries were generated through quantitative 5'-RACE incorporating molecular barcodes. TCRdb processed the 5' RACE reads anew with MiXCR; each CDR3 protein has one entry. The sample has nearly 350,000 distinct CDR3 sequences; about 14% are singletons. Source material: blood, either unsorted or a sorted T cell fraction (not recorded which). The receptor was derived from a male donor with ankylosing spondylitis or in good health (not recorded which). The rearrangement uses TRBV24-1 and TRBJ2-1, with TRBD2 identical over 8 bases. CDR3 sequence: CATSVEREKFF. The DNA of the CDR3 is TGTGCCACCAGTGTGGAGCGGGAGAAGTTCTTC.